This passage covers 10 T cell receptor beta chains from one sample sequenced in a study of T-cell reconstitution after alpha-beta-depleted transplantation in children. Unique molecular identifiers were used in preparing the TCRbeta library. TCRdb itself ran the PCR reads through MiXCR, one entry per CDR3 protein. The profile covers about 410,000 distinct CDR3 sequences, with around 21% appearing a single time and 3% to 4.5% taken by the ten largest. This sample comprised PBMCs from the stem cell graft donor, obtained from the stem cell graft. Every receptor here comes from a human donor who donated a stem cell graft to a child with acute myeloid leukemia.

This clonotype was detected a few times. The rearrangement links TRBV18 to TRBJ2-1, with D uncertain. Trimming removed 2 bases from V and 0 bases from J, with 11 bases in between. The germline V gene encodes CDR1 KGHSH and CDR2 LQKENI. The CDR3 spans 16 residues. DNA for the CDR3: TGTGCCAGCTCACCAAGGAGAGTGAGCTCCTACAATGAGCAGTTCTTC. Its protein product is CASSPRRVSSYNEQFF.

This clonotype was picked up many times. The V call is TRBV12-3 or TRBV12-4, the J call TRBJ2-7, with 7 bases matching TRBD1. This CDR3 region has 14 residues. V dropped 7 bases and J dropped 0; count of bases not matched to a gene: 6. The CDR3 loop reads CASTTGVSSYEQYF. CDR3 nucleotide sequence: TGTGCCAGCACTACAGGGGTGAGCTCCTACGAGCAGTACTTC.

CDR3 in DNA: TGTGCCAGCAGTTTATATGGGGGCAGGGCCCGGATAGGCAATCAGCCCCAGCATTTT. Residues: CASSLYGGRARIGNQPQHF. The chain links TRBV27 to TRBJ1-5; D is perhaps TRBD1 (6 bases). The CDR3 covers 19 residues. Looked up from germline, CDR1 is MNHEY and CDR2 is SMNVEV (reference sequence). Trimming took off 1 base at V and 2 bases at J, with 21 bases between the two ends.

The chain has TRBV7-6 and TRBJ2-7, with D tentatively TRBD1 or TRBD2 (6 bases each). Germline CDR1 SGHVS, CDR2 FNYEAQ. This CDR3 comprises 15 residues. V dropped 2 bases and J dropped 5 bases, with 16 bases sitting between them. DNA for the CDR3: TGTGCCAGCAGCTTATCGGGAGAGGGGGGCCACGAGCAGTACTTC. Protein sequence: CASSLSGEGGHEQYF.

This clonotype was detected many times. The CDR3, as DNA: TGTGCCAGCAGTCCCAGGGGGCAGGGAGACGAGCAGTACTTC. It is translated as CASSPRGQGDEQYF. The chain recombines TRBV12-3 or TRBV12-4 with TRBJ2-7; 8 nucleotides align to TRBD1. The length of the CDR3 is 14 residues. V lost 5 bases to trimming and J lost 5 bases; unmatched junction nucleotides: 8.

This clonotype was counted a few times. The V gene is TRBV6-5, the J gene TRBJ1-1, with a tentative D call TRBD1 (5 bases). Trimming pared 2 bases from V and 1 base from J, leaving 8 bases between. Germline V gene lookup returns CDR1 MNHEY and CDR2 SVGAGI. This CDR3 is built from 14 residues. The CDR3 protein is CASSYRGPNTEAFF. The CDR3 DNA reads TGTGCCAGCAGTTACAGGGGACCGAACACTGAAGCTTTCTTT.

This clonotype has a single count. The V gene is TRBV2, the J gene TRBJ2-7; 8 bases fit TRBD1. Germline trimming cut 0 bases from V and 6 bases from J; bases unmatched to any gene: 7. Germline V gene sequence: CDR1 SNHLY, CDR2 FYNNEI. This CDR3 comprises 15 residues. The CDR3 sequence: CASSEAGTGSLEQYF. The CDR3 DNA is TGTGCCAGCAGTGAAGCGGGGACAGGATCCCTCGAGCAGTACTTC.

This clonotype showed up just a few times. This chain links TRBV5-1 with TRBJ1-2; tentative D call: TRBD1 (5 bases). Trimming took off 2 bases at V and 8 bases at J, with 16 bases between the two ends. The germline V gene has CDR1 SGHRS and CDR2 YFSETQ. The CDR3 length is 14 residues. As DNA, the CDR3 is TGCGCCAGCAGCTTCGGGACCCCGGAGCTCGGCTACACCTTC. Translating gives CASSFGTPELGYTF.

V usage is TRBV20-1 and J usage is TRBJ2-6, with TRBD1 matching over 12 bases. The CDR3 has 15 amino acids. Germline CDR1 is DFQATT and CDR2 is SNEGSKA (reference sequence). V lost 5 bases to trimming and J lost 3 bases; unmatched junction nucleotides: 2. For the CDR3, the DNA is TGCAGTGCTCGGGACAGGGGGCGTGGGGCCAACGTCCTGACTTTC. This codes for CSARDRGRGANVLTF.

Concerning this clonotype itself: The junction departs from the called germline gene at one end, perhaps through a read error. V is TRBV13 and J is TRBJ2-2, with 14 bases identical to TRBD2. The CDR3 contains 17 residues. Germline CDR1 and CDR2: PRHDT and FYEKMQ (reference sequence). The CDR3 nucleotides are TGTACCAGCAGCTGTGGGACTAGCGGGAGGAACACCGGGGAGCTGTTTTTT. Its translation: CTSSCGTSGRNTGELFF.